The clone carrying this T cell receptor (beta chain) has just one count. The assay was immunoSEQ multiplex PCR, and TCRdb's table has in-frame clones only and misses some. The sample has under 95,000 clones, 90% seen once. The source of the sample is a study of T cell responses to AZD1222 COVID-19 vaccine. CDR3 length: 15 amino acids. V was clipped by 7 bases and J by 3 bases, with 16 bases between them. Germline CDR1 reads MRHNA; CDR2 reads SNTAGT. The sequencing used peripheral blood, collected 28 days after the second AZD1222 dose. The receptor was derived from an adult who received the AZD1222 COVID-19 vaccine. The chain combines TRBV6-4 with TRBJ1-5, with a weak D call TRBD1 (6 bases). Here the CDR3 DNA reads TGTGCCAGCAAACTCTACCCGGGGGCCAATCAGCCCCAGCATTTT. Its protein is CASKLYPGANQPQHF.